What follows are 21 T cell receptor beta chains derived from one specimen sequenced in a study of T cell changes during pregnancy in multiple sclerosis. Sequencing was performed with immunoSEQ multiplex PCR; in TCRdb, only in-frame clones are kept and a portion is missing. The sample records fewer than 25,000 clones, about 92% being singletons. This specimen was CD8+ T cells from peripheral blood mononuclear cells, taken in the third trimester of pregnancy. The source is a female donor in good health, enrolled as a control in a pregnancy study.

The rearrangement uses TRBV6-1 and TRBJ1-2; 10 nucleotides align to TRBD1. There are 16 residues in the CDR3. Germline CDR1 is MNHNS and CDR2 is SASEGT. Trimming took 3 bases from V and 8 from J; bases not matched to a gene: 12. The CDR3 region has the DNA TGTGCCAGCAGTGACCGGGACAGGGGTCCTCTCCCAGGCTACACCTTC. As protein: CASSDRDRGPLPGYTF.

The chain has TRBV6-1 and TRBJ1-5, with a tentative D call TRBD1 (5 bases). Looked up from germline, CDR1 is MNHNS and CDR2 is SASEGT. The CDR3 totals 14 residues. Trimming shortened V by 6 bases and J by 2 bases, and 11 bases separated the two germline ends. In nucleotides, the CDR3 is TGTGCCAGCAGCGTTACAGGAGGCAATCAGCCCCAGCATTTT. It codes for CASSVTGGNQPQHF.

The V call is TRBV27, the J call TRBJ2-3; perhaps TRBD2 as D (5 bases). The CDR3 consists of 15 residues. In germline, CDR1 is MNHEY, CDR2 SMNVEV (reference sequence). V lost 5 bases and J lost 0, with 12 bases in between. In nucleotides, the CDR3 is TGTGCCAGCAGTCCCCGGGATTCTAGCACAGATACGCAGTATTTT. Amino acids: CASSPRDSSTDTQYF.

V and J are TRBV19 and TRBJ2-7, with TRBD2 matching 14 bases. Germline CDR1 LNHDA, CDR2 SQIVND (reference sequence). J was trimmed by 3 bases and V by 7 bases; bases with no gene match: 2. CDR3 size: 14 residues. The CDR3 spells CASTGLAGGYEQYF. The CDR3 bases are TGTGCCAGTACAGGACTAGCGGGAGGCTACGAGCAGTACTTC.

The rearrangement links TRBV27 to TRBJ2-7; TRBD1 matches 8 bases. The germline V gene has CDR1 MNHEY and CDR2 SMNVEV (reference sequence). J was trimmed by 5 bases and V by 4 bases; bases with no gene match: 7. The CDR3 runs 14 residues. CDR3 loop: CASSSTGVEDEQYF. CDR3 nucleotide sequence: TGTGCCAGCAGTTCGACAGGGGTCGAGGACGAGCAGTACTTC.

The rearrangement uses TRBV4-1 and TRBJ2-7; D remains ambiguous. CDR1 is MGHRA, CDR2 YSYEKL, per germline. V dropped 4 bases and J dropped 1 base, with 11 bases sitting between them. This CDR3 has 14 residues. The CDR3 spells CASSLRQQSYEQYF. The CDR3 coding sequence is TGCGCCAGCAGCCTCCGACAACAGTCCTACGAGCAGTACTTC.

V and J are TRBV27 and TRBJ2-1; D unresolved. The CDR3 is made up of 14 amino acids. V was pared by 5 bases and J by 8 bases, with 16 bases between. CDR1 MNHEY and CDR2 SMNVEV come from the germline V gene (reference sequence). This chain's CDR3 is CASSLDTTLDEQFF. The CDR3 coding sequence is TGTGCCAGCAGTCTTGACACCACCTTGGATGAGCAGTTCTTC.

V gene TRBV28 combines with J gene TRBJ2-1; TRBD2 is a possible D gene (6 bases). Germline-derived CDR1 and CDR2 are MDHEN and SYDVKM. V dropped 4 bases and J dropped 9 bases, with 10 bases sitting between them. The CDR3 sequence is 12 residues long. The CDR3 DNA sequence: TGTGCCAGCAGTTCCCTGGGGGGTGAGCAGTTCTTC. This sequence encodes CASSSLGGEQFF. The whole variable domain, remainder taken from reference TRBV28 and TRBJ2-1, is DVKVTQSSRYLVKRTGEKVFLECVQDMDHENMFWYRQDPGLGLRLIYFSYDVKMKEKGDIPEGYSVSREKKERFSLILESASTNQTSMYLCASSSLGGEQFFGPGTRLTVL.

The sample holds a few counts of this clone. In DNA form, the CDR3 reads TGTGCCAGTAGGCCTTCCTGGAGCTCTGGAAACACCATATATTTT. Translating gives CASRPSWSSGNTIYF. V gene TRBV19 combines with J gene TRBJ1-3; D gene uncertain. Trimming removed 6 bases at V and 0 bases at J, with 12 bases between. Looked up from germline, CDR1 is LNHDA and CDR2 is SQIVND (reference sequence). This CDR3 spans 15 amino acids.

The chain joins TRBV19 to TRBJ2-7; 7 bases fit TRBD1. Germline trimming cut 6 bases from V and 3 bases from J; bases unmatched to any gene: 11. Germline-derived CDR1 and CDR2 are LNHDA and SQIVND (reference sequence). The CDR3 runs 15 residues. CDR3 in amino acids: CASREKGTALYEQYF. CDR3 coding DNA: TGTGCCAGTAGGGAAAAAGGGACAGCACTCTACGAGCAGTACTTC.

The gene calls are TRBV7-9 and TRBJ2-7; 8 bases match TRBD1. The V gene end was trimmed by 6 bases and the J gene end by 5 bases; junction bases not matched to a gene: 9. CDR1 is SEHNR and CDR2 is FQNEAQ in the germline V gene (reference sequence). The CDR3 runs 14 residues. The CDR3 sequence: CASRFSVTGDEQYF. The CDR3 nucleotides read TGTGCCAGCAGGTTTTCCGTGACAGGGGACGAGCAGTACTTC.

This chain joins TRBV28 and TRBJ2-4, with a possible D match to TRBD1 (6 bases). The CDR3 covers 17 residues. The germline V and J ends were trimmed by 2 bases and 3 bases, with 17 bases remaining between them. In germline, CDR1 is MDHEN, CDR2 SYDVKM. CDR3 bases: TGTGCCAGCAGTTTAAGCAGGGGCCACCTCCTCAAAAACATTCAGTACTTC. This encodes CASSLSRGHLLKNIQYF. The variable domain in full, with the rest retrieved from reference TRBV28 and TRBJ2-4, is DVKVTQSSRYLVKRTGEKVFLECVQDMDHENMFWYRQDPGLGLRLIYFSYDVKMKEKGDIPEGYSVSREKKERFSLILESASTNQTSMYLCASSLSRGHLLKNIQYFGAGTRLSVL.

The chain is built from TRBV2 and TRBJ2-7; perhaps TRBD2 as D (5 bases). The V end was cut by 4 bases, the J end by 2 bases, with 9 bases between. There are 13 residues in the CDR3. Germline CDR1 reads SNHLY; CDR2 reads FYNNEI. The CDR3 is CASSGELAYEQYF. The CDR3 DNA sequence: TGTGCCAGCAGTGGGGAGCTAGCCTACGAGCAGTACTTC.

J is TRBJ2-2 and V is TRBV9; 8 positions agree with TRBD1. This CDR3 has 14 residues. Germline V CDR1 and CDR2: SGDLS, YYNGEE. Trimming cost V 3 bases and J 5 bases; bases outside gene matches: 3. In DNA, the CDR3 is TGTGCCAGCAGCGACAGGGGGTGGACCGGGGAGCTGTTTTTT. It encodes CASSDRGWTGELFF.

This clone was seen only a few times. The gene calls are TRBV6-1 and TRBJ1-1, with TRBD1 matching 7 bases. The CDR3 covers 16 residues. Per germline, CDR1 MNHNS and CDR2 SASEGT. Trimming removed 2 bases from V and 5 bases from J; junction bases left unmatched: 11. CDR3 bases: TGTGCCAGCAGTGAACACATCCTGACAGGGAGGACTGAAGCTTTCTTT. Translated: CASSEHILTGRTEAFF.

The chain combines TRBV28 with TRBJ2-7; 10 bases match TRBD1. The CDR3 runs to 16 residues. The germline CDR1 and CDR2 sequences are MDHEN and SYDVKM. The junction had 8 bases not matched to a gene; V was cut back by 4 bases and J by 2 bases. CDR3 nucleotide sequence: TGTGCCAGCAGTTCGGGACAGGGGCCCCCGCCCTACGAGCAGTACTTC. Its translation is CASSSGQGPPPYEQYF.

The rearrangement links TRBV6-5 to TRBJ1-1, with 7 bases fitting TRBD1. The CDR3 runs 15 residues. Trimming cost V 6 bases and J 6 bases; bases outside gene matches: 13. CDR1 and CDR2 (germline): MNHEY, SVGAGI. The CDR3 sequence: CASRLHRGVAAEAFF. CDR3 nucleotide sequence: TGTGCCAGCAGGCTCCACAGGGGAGTCGCCGCTGAAGCTTTCTTT.

The chain combines TRBV7-9 with TRBJ2-1; TRBD2 agrees at 9 bases. The CDR3 contains 15 residues. CDR1 and CDR2 (germline): SEHNR, FQNEAQ (reference sequence). V shed 2 bases and J 2 bases; nucleotides not matched to a gene: 1. CDR3 DNA: TGTGCCAGCAGCTTACTAGCGGGAACCTACAATGAGCAGTTCTTC. Translation: CASSLLAGTYNEQFF. The complete variable domain, with remaining parts taken from reference TRBV7-9 and TRBJ2-1, reads DTGVSQNPRHKITKRGQNVTFRCDPISEHNRLYWYRQTLGQGPEFLTYFQNEAQLEKSRLLSDRFSAERPKGSFSTLEIQRTEQGDSAMYLCASSLLAGTYNEQFFGPGTRLTVL.

The chain combines TRBV4-2 with TRBJ1-1; D gene ambiguous. With 0 bases removed from V and 4 bases from J, the gap between germline ends came to 9 bases. CDR1 LGHNA and CDR2 YNFKEQ come from the germline V gene. The CDR3 contains 14 residues. Written as DNA, the CDR3 is TGTGCCAGCAGCCAAGACACTGAGGCCACTGAAGCTTTCTTT. Protein: CASSQDTEATEAFF.

This chain connects TRBV10-3 to TRBJ2-1; D possibly corresponds to TRBD2 (6 bases). Deletions cut 4 bases from V and 5 bases from J, with 18 bases between. CDR3 size: 16 residues. Germline V gene sequence: CDR1 ENHRY, CDR2 SYGVKD. The CDR3 reads CAISGSSGASDNEQFF. CDR3 nucleotide sequence: TGTGCCATCAGTGGCAGTAGCGGAGCTTCAGACAATGAGCAGTTCTTC.

The CDR3, as DNA: TGTGCCAGCAGCTTAGGATTCGTGTGGCAGGTGAATGAAGCTTTCTTT. Amino acids: CASSLGFVWQVNEAFF. V gene TRBV11-2 combines with J gene TRBJ1-1; D unclear. The CDR3 is made up of 16 amino acids. Germline CDR1 is SGHAT and CDR2 is FQNNGV. V shed 1 base and J shed 7 bases, with 19 bases lying between them.